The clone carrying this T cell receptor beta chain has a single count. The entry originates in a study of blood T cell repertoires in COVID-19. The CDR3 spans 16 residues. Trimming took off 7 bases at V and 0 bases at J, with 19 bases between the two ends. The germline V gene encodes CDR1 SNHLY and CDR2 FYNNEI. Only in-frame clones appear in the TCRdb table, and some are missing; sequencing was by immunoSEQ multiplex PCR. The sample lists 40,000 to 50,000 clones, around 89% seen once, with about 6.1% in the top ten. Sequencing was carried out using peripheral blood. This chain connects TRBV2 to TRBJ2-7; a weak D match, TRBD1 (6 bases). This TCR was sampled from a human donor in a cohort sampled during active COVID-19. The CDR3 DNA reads TGTGCCAGCAAGGGGGTAGGGCAGGTTAGCTCCTACGAGCAGTACTTC. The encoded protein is CASKGVGQVSSYEQYF.